The 4 T cell receptor beta chains below come from one sample, sequenced in a study of cytotoxic CD8 clonotypes in ibrutinib-treated CLL. The table came from immunoSEQ multiplex PCR; TCRdb's copy has only in-frame clones and leaves some out. This table holds nearly 50,000 clones, roughly 57% found once. The material was PBMCs, obtained after 24 months of ibrutinib treatment. The receptors stem from a human donor with chronic lymphocytic leukemia.

This clone was seen only a few times. The V and J genes are TRBV10-1 and TRBJ2-7; D unresolved. The CDR3 is 12 amino acids. Germline CDR1 WNHNN, CDR2 SYGVQD (reference sequence). The V gene lost 4 bases and the J gene lost 1 base, with 5 bases spanning the gap. The DNA of the CDR3 is TGCGCCAGCAGTGGACTTTCCTACGAGCAGTACTTC. Its translation: CASSGLSYEQYF.

The chain links TRBV5-1 to TRBJ1-1; no definite D call. V was clipped by 4 bases and J by 1 base, with 8 bases between them. CDR1 is SGHRS and CDR2 is YFSETQ in the germline V gene. This CDR3 spans 13 amino acids. The CDR3 DNA sequence: TGCGCCAGCAGCCCCCCGGGGAACACTGAAGCTTTCTTT. It specifies CASSPPGNTEAFF.

The CDR3 reads CASFGWGNTEAFF. The CDR3 DNA follows: TGTGCCAGTTTCGGGTGGGGGAACACTGAAGCTTTCTTT. The gene calls are TRBV19 and TRBJ1-1; no clear D gene. CDR3 length: 13 residues. Germline values: CDR1 LNHDA, CDR2 SQIVND (reference sequence). V was pared by 8 bases and J by 1 base, with 11 bases between.

This chain joins TRBV15 and TRBJ2-3, with 12 bases aligning to TRBD2. Losses at the gene ends were 2 bases for V and 2 bases for J; bases not matched to a gene: 8. The CDR3 has 18 amino acids. Germline values: CDR1 LNHNV, CDR2 YYDKDF (reference sequence). This CDR3 is CATSRTGSSGGATDTQYF. The CDR3 region has the DNA TGTGCCACCAGCAGAACGGGCTCTAGCGGGGGGGCCACAGATACGCAGTATTTT. Drawing the rest from reference TRBV15 and TRBJ2-3, the complete variable domain is DAMVIQNPRYQVTQFGKPVTLSCSQTLNHNVMYWYQQKSSQAPKLLFHYYDKDFNNEADTPDNFQSRRPNTSFCFLDIRSPGLGDTAMYLCATSRTGSSGGATDTQYFGPGTRLTVL.